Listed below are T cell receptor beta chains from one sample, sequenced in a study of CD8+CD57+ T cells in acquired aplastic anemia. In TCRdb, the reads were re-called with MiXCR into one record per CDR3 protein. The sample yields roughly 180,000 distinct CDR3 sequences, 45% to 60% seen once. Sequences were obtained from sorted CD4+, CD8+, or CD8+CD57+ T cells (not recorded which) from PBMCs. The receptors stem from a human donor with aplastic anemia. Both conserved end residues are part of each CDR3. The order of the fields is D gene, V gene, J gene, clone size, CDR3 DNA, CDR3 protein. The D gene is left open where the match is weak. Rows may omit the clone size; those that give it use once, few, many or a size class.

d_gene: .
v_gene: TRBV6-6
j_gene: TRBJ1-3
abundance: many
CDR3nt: TGTGCCAGCAGCACACTTGAGGGGCTAGGAGGAAACACCATATATTTT
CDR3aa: CASSTLEGLGGNTIYF

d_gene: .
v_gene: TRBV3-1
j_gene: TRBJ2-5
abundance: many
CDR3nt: TGTGCCAGCAGCCAAGTGCGAGAGACCCAGTACTTC
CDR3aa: CASSQVRETQYF

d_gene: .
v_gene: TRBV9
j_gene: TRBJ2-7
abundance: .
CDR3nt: TGTGCCAGCAGCGTAGGAGGCAGTTTCTACGAGCAGTACTTC
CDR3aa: CASSVGGSFYEQYF

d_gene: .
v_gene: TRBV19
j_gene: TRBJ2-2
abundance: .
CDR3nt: TGTGCCAGTAGTATAGGTAGGGGACCCAGGGAGCTGTTTTTT
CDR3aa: CASSIGRGPRELFF

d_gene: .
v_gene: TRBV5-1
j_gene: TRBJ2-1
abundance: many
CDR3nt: TGCGCCAGCAGCATCGACTCCTACAATGAGCAGTTCTTC
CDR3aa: CASSIDSYNEQFF

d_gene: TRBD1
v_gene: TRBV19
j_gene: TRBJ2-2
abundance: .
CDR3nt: TGTGCCAGTACGGGACAGGGGGCCGGGGAGCTGTTTTTT
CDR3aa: CASTGQGAGELFF

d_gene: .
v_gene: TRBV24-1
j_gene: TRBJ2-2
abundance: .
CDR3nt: TGTGCCACCAGTGGGCCGTCGGCAGGGCCTACCGGGGAGCTGTTTTTT
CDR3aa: CATSGPSAGPTGELFF

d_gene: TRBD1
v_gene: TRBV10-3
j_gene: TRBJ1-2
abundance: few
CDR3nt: TGTGCCATCCGGACAGGGGGCGAACTCTATGGCTACACCTTC
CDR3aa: CAIRTGGELYGYTF

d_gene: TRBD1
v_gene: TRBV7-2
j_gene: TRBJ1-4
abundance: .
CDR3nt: TGTGCCAGCAGCGGCATAGGGGGCTATGAAAAACTGTTTTTT
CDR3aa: CASSGIGGYEKLFF

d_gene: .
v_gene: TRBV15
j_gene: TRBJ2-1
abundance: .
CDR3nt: TGTGCCACCAGCAGAGAAGCGAGCTCCTACAATGAGCAGTTCTTC
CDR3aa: CATSREASSYNEQFF